The rows below give T cell receptor beta chains drawn from one sample of a study of T cell responses to AZD1222 COVID-19 vaccine. The repertoire was sequenced with immunoSEQ multiplex PCR; TCRdb's copy has only in-frame clones and lacks some. The sample holds fewer than 110,000 clones, around 93% seen once. The material sequenced was peripheral blood, taken 28 days after the second AZD1222 dose. All receptors derive from an adult who received the AZD1222 COVID-19 vaccine. Both conserved end residues are part of each CDR3. Only some rows state a clone size, as once, few, many or a class for expanded clones.

clone_size cdr3_length j_call v_call cdr3_aa
NA 14 TRBJ1-1 TRBV5-1 CASSLNTGDTEAFF
NA 19 TRBJ1-6 TRBV20-1 CSASLAGTATRSYNSPLHF
NA 15 TRBJ2-7 TRBV7-6 CASSPGGQNSYEQYF
NA 15 TRBJ1-6 TRBV6-2/TRBV6-3 CASSYVAGVRSPLHF
NA 16 TRBJ2-7 TRBV7-8 CASSQPGGAAVWEQYF
NA 16 TRBJ2-2 TRBV2 CASSGSQLRNTGELFF
once 13 TRBJ1-1 TRBV5-1 CASSSSGDSEAFF
NA 19 TRBJ2-3 TRBV13 CASSLESRGPGQGGDTQYF
NA 18 TRBJ1-3 TRBV7-9 CASSPGGGLTDSGNTIYF
NA 13 TRBJ2-5 TRBV5-6 CASSVLDKETQYF
NA 13 TRBJ1-4 TRBV2 CASSRDVNEKLFF
NA 14 TRBJ2-5 TRBV2 CASSRQGNQETQYF
NA 17 TRBJ2-1 TRBV7-3 CASSSISSGGSYNEQFF
NA 13 TRBJ1-1 TRBV6-1 CASSEVQDGEAFF
NA 18 TRBJ2-2 TRBV15 CATSRALGLATNTGELFF
NA 17 TRBJ2-1 TRBV19 CASSPTGTGYSYNEQFF
once 14 TRBJ1-3 TRBV27 CASSNRQGENTIYF
NA 13 TRBJ1-1 TRBV7-2 CASRPTGTTEAFF
NA 15 TRBJ1-6 TRBV14 CASSLGRQGGSPLHF
NA 11 TRBJ1-4 TRBV5-3 CIGKSNEKLFF
NA 16 TRBJ1-5 TRBV6-2/TRBV6-3 CASSLVLVRVSQPQHF
NA 15 TRBJ1-5 TRBV19 CASSMAGYSNQPQHF
NA 14 TRBJ2-7 TRBV4-1 CASSQGRGSYEQYF
NA 14 TRBJ1-2 TRBV19 CASISYGGDGGYTF
NA 14 TRBJ1-2 TRBV6-5 CASSYSPGLVGYTF
once 13 TRBJ1-1 TRBV11-2 CASSPGTTTEAFF
NA 14 TRBJ1-2 TRBV14 CASSRTTGGYGYTF
NA 13 TRBJ1-4 TRBV28 CASSYVINEKLFF
NA 12 TRBJ1-2 TRBV28 CASSRNSGGYTF
NA 13 TRBJ2-1 TRBV7-9 CASSAGGGNEQFF
NA 11 TRBJ1-1 TRBV30 CAWRYYTEAFF
NA 13 TRBJ1-1 TRBV30 CAWSAQRNTEAFF
NA 13 TRBJ1-1 TRBV12-3/TRBV12-4 CASSLGHNTEAFF
NA 12 TRBJ2-7 TRBV14 CASSQLSYEQYF
NA 16 TRBJ2-5 TRBV4-2 CASSPRASGTQETQYF
NA 21 TRBJ1-3 TRBV18 CASSPKEGFRVVIHSGNTIYF
NA 14 TRBJ1-1 TRBV27 CASSFRDEGTEAFF